This TCR beta chain came from a study of blood T cell repertoires in COVID-19. The CDR3 extends over 15 amino acids. J lost 0 bases, V lost 1 base, and 3 bases had no gene match. Germline V lookup: CDR1 MGHRA, CDR2 YSYEKL. The table came from immunoSEQ multiplex PCR; TCRdb's copy has only in-frame clones and leaves some out. The profile shows 250,000 to 350,000 clones, 89% of them singletons. V is TRBV4-1 and J is TRBJ2-7; 7 positions agree with TRBD1. The receptor comes from a woman in her forties or fifties who had been exposed to COVID-19. The material sequenced was PBMCs or T cells enriched from blood (not recorded which). CDR3 sequence: CASSQGPGGSYEQYF. DNA of the CDR3: TGCGCCAGCAGCCAAGGGCCAGGGGGCTCCTACGAGCAGTACTTC.